The table lists the clone carrying this TCR beta chain with a few counts. Its antigen is unidentified. TCRdb reanalysed the PCR reads using MiXCR and keeps one entry per CDR3 protein. There are fewer than 45,000 distinct CDR3 sequences in the sample; approximately 17% occur only once, and around 7% lies in the top ten. Germline-derived CDR1 and CDR2 are MDHEN and SYDVKM. V was pared by 5 bases and J by 5 bases, with 24 bases between. The CDR3 sequence is 17 residues long. The data stem from a study of molecular identifiers for immune sequencing clone quantification. Findings of the study overall: Because of identical TCR molecules sharing a barcode, sizes of highly expanded clones could be underestimated.

Sorting was used to obtain naive CD8 T cells (CD8+CD4-CCR7+CD45RA+). The chain recombines TRBV28 with TRBJ2-5, with D perhaps matching TRBD2 (6 bases). Source material: naive CD8+ T cells from blood, with Jurkat cell RNA spiked in. The subset denotes: FACS-sorted CD8+CD4-CCR7+CD45RA+ naive T cells. The receptor comes from a human donor in good health. Some libraries in this study had Jurkat cell RNA spiked in. CDR3 loop: CASSTRGSGPVGETQYF. CDR3 nucleotide sequence: TGTGCCAGCAGTACGCGGGGTAGCGGCCCAGTGGGGGAGACCCAGTACTTC.